Sequencing of this T cell receptor (beta chain) was carried out in a study of cytomegalovirus exposure and HLA in healthy donors. Study-wide results and caveats: Investigators reported approximately 150 TCR beta chains as tied to cytomegalovirus. Roughly uniform sequencing depth across donors was assumed, possibly incorrectly. In vitro work confirmed that a few CMV-associated chains recognize CMV antigens.

Comments on this clone: Its antigen is not identified.

The PCR employed 60 Vbeta primers together with 13 Jbeta primers. Here immunoSEQ multiplex PCR was the method, and the copy in TCRdb shows in-frame clones only, minus some. The table records hundreds of thousands of clones, roughly 80% of them present only once. The length of the CDR3 is 14 residues. Germline V gene sequence: CDR1 SGHAT, CDR2 FQNNGV. V lost 2 bases and J lost 7; bases outside the gene matches: 4. Sequenced material: PBMCs. This TCR was sampled from a man aged 25-45 years in good health and CMV-seronegative. The J gene is TRBJ2-2, the V gene TRBV11-2; 7 positions agree with TRBD1. The CDR3 spells CASSLRGGNGELFF. CDR3 nucleotide sequence: TGTGCCAGCAGCTTAAGAGGGGGCAACGGGGAGCTGTTTTTT.